The rows below give T cell receptor beta chains drawn from one sample of a study of T-cell reconstitution after alpha-beta-depleted transplantation in children. TCRdb fed the PCR reads into MiXCR, producing one record per CDR3 protein. In the table there are a few hundred thousand distinct CDR3 sequences, about 17% of which are singletons. The sample here was PBMCs from the stem cell graft donor, taken from the stem cell graft. The receptors come from a human donor who donated a stem cell graft to a child with acute lymphoblastic leukemia. Each CDR3 is given with its conserved first and last residue. D genes are given only for firm matches.

J gene: TRBJ2-2
D gene: NA
V gene: TRBV6-5
CDR3 protein: CASSYERKWNTGELFF

J gene: TRBJ1-1
D gene: NA
V gene: TRBV14
CDR3 protein: CASSQQRRNTEAFF

J gene: TRBJ2-1
D gene: TRBD1
V gene: TRBV5-6
CDR3 protein: CASSPAGTGGHEQFF

J gene: TRBJ2-1
D gene: TRBD2
V gene: TRBV5-1
CDR3 protein: CASSLTSGYNEQFF

J gene: TRBJ2-7
D gene: TRBD2
V gene: TRBV4-2
CDR3 protein: CASSRTIAGDYEQYF

J gene: TRBJ2-2
D gene: NA
V gene: TRBV20-1
CDR3 protein: CSASGRWGELFF

J gene: TRBJ2-3
D gene: NA
V gene: TRBV11-2
CDR3 protein: CASSFGDSGADTQYF

J gene: TRBJ1-4
D gene: NA
V gene: TRBV25-1
CDR3 protein: CASSGEGGGIEKLFF

J gene: TRBJ2-7
D gene: NA
V gene: TRBV19
CDR3 protein: CASSIKRSPTYEQYF

J gene: TRBJ2-7
D gene: NA
V gene: TRBV5-1
CDR3 protein: CASSPEGQGTREQYF

J gene: TRBJ2-5
D gene: TRBD2
V gene: TRBV12-3/TRBV12-4
CDR3 protein: CASSRGRFDLQYF

J gene: TRBJ2-2
D gene: TRBD1
V gene: TRBV18
CDR3 protein: CASSPPGTGTGELFF

J gene: TRBJ1-1
D gene: NA
V gene: TRBV12-3/TRBV12-4
CDR3 protein: CASSWPTHLGKLNTEAFF

J gene: TRBJ2-1
D gene: TRBD2
V gene: TRBV6-5
CDR3 protein: CASSYSSGISYNEQFF

J gene: TRBJ2-1
D gene: NA
V gene: TRBV3-1
CDR3 protein: CASSLSPISYNEQFF

J gene: TRBJ2-7
D gene: TRBD1
V gene: TRBV5-1
CDR3 protein: CASSLEQDRARGEQYF

J gene: TRBJ1-5
D gene: TRBD1
V gene: TRBV5-5
CDR3 protein: CASSPGTGWNSNQPQHF

J gene: TRBJ2-7
D gene: TRBD1
V gene: TRBV6-2/TRBV6-3
CDR3 protein: CASTYRPGQSYEQYF